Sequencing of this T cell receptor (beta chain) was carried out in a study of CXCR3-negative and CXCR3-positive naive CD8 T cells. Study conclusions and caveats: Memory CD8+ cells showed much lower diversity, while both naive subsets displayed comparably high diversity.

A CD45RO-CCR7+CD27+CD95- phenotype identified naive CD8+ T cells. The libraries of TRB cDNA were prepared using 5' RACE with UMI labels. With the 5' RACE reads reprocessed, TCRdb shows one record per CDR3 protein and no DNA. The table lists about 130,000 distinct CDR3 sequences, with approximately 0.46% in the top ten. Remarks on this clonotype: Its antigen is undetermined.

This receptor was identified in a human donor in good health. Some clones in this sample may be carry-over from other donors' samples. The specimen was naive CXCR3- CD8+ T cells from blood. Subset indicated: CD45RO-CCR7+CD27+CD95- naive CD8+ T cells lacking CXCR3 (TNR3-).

The CDR3 protein is CASSTLPDINNEQFF. V is TRBV5-4 and J is TRBJ2-1. CDR1 and CDR2 (germline): SGHNT, YYREEE (reference sequence). This CDR3 is 15 amino acids long.